This T cell receptor (beta chain) was documented in a study of blood T cells in healthy people across ages. About the study: About one barcoded beta molecule was captured per two T cells (by template switching). Study-level results: No conclusive comparison of naive versus antigen-experienced cells was possible with unsorted PBMCs. The diversity estimates, figures obtained from one million T cells, were considered underestimates. Older individuals had lower TCR beta diversity per million T cells (the decline was roughly linear).

Germline CDR1 reads MGHRA; CDR2 reads YSYEKL. V trimming: 4 bases; J trimming: 6 bases; junction bases outside the gene matches: 7. This CDR3 spans 15 amino acids. This clonotype has a count of ten or more. What it binds is not known. PCR was performed a second time for roughly 6 to 12 cycles using a sample-barcoded 5' primer and a J-beta primer mix. TCRdb ran MiXCR on the 5' RACE reads and lists one entry per CDR3 protein. The repertoire includes around 1.5 million distinct CDR3 sequences, roughly 40% of them detected once, and 7.9% sits in the top ten. The J gene is TRBJ2-3, the V gene TRBV4-1; 10 positions agree with TRBD2. Source material: blood. This TCR came from a woman aged 18 to 35 in good health. The CDR3 spells CASSPPGLATDTQYF. The CDR3 DNA reads as TGCGCCAGCAGCCCCCCGGGACTAGCGACTGATACGCAGTATTTT.